The present TCR beta chain was sequenced within a study of cytomegalovirus exposure and HLA in healthy donors. Study conclusions and caveats: Most TCR sequences proved rare, with some public TCRs found in many donors.

Use of 60 Vbeta and 13 Jbeta primers characterized the PCR. Clones were sequenced by immunoSEQ multiplex PCR, and TCRdb holds only the in-frame ones, with some missing. The data show about 84,000 clones, around 66% seen once. With regard to this clone: Its antigen is undetermined.

This receptor was identified in a woman in her 40s in good health and CMV-seropositive. Sequenced sample: PBMCs.

Written as DNA, the CDR3 is TGTGCCAGCAGTGAAGCCGCAGGGGGCTATAGCAATCAGCCCCAGCATTTT. It encodes CASSEAAGGYSNQPQHF. The chain joins TRBV6-1 to TRBJ1-5; 8 nucleotides line up with TRBD1. The CDR3 runs to 17 residues. The V segment lost 0 bases and the J segment 0 bases; nucleotides outside the gene matches: 4. Germline values: CDR1 MNHNS, CDR2 SASEGT.